This T cell receptor (beta chain) was recovered during a study of long-term antiretroviral therapy in people with HIV. Between the trimmed V and J ends, which lost 6 bases and 5 bases, there was a span of 13 bases. The germline V gene has CDR1 LNHDA and CDR2 SQIVND (reference sequence). The CDR3 runs 13 residues. This clone is medium-sized (0.01 to 0.1%) within its sample. The antigen is not known. Assay version v3.0 of immunoSEQ was used, and it was run at survey level. Repertoires were generated with immunoSEQ multiplex PCR, while TCRdb's copy carries only in-frame clones and drops some. This table holds 17,000 or so clones, around 79% found once. Study outcomes and limitations: ART preceded a rise in diversity that nonetheless stayed lower than in transplant donor controls. ART adherence, viral resistance and therapy changes went undocumented. Specimens of blood were obtained during about 2003 to 2018, possibly under older ART regimens.

This TCR derives from a man aged 30 to 45 with HIV. The specimen comprised unsorted PBMCs, sampled at the start of antiretroviral therapy. J is TRBJ1-1 and V is TRBV19, with D uncertain. DNA for the CDR3: TGTGCCAGTAGCTGGTCCGTTTATACTGAAGCTTTCTTT. Its protein is CASSWSVYTEAFF.